The 30 T cell receptor beta chains below come from one sample, sequenced in a study of shared clonotypes between healthy human individuals. Measured with immunoSEQ multiplex PCR; TCRdb has only the in-frame clones, and not every one. The data contain roughly 380,000 clones, roughly 96% of them seen just once; the ten biggest clones take up about 0.34%. Sequenced material: memory CD8+ T cells sorted from blood. Subset here: CD45RO+ cells pooled with CCR7-negative TemRA cells. These receptors were collected from a man aged 30-40 years in good health.

The chain is built from TRBV7-6 and TRBJ2-5, with unresolved D. The CDR3 runs 15 residues. Germline lookup yields CDR1 SGHVS and CDR2 FNYEAQ. With 1 base removed from V and 4 bases from J, the gap between germline ends came to 13 bases. CDR3 DNA: TGTGCCAGCAGCTTAGGCCGGCAGTTGGGAGAGACCCAGTACTTC. It yields the protein CASSLGRQLGETQYF.

This chain uses TRBV5-4 with TRBJ1-5, with 9 bases aligning to TRBD1. The CDR3 consists of 16 residues. The trim removed 0 bases at V and 4 bases at J, leaving 5 bases unmatched. Germline V gene data show CDR1 as SGHNT and CDR2 as YYREEE (reference sequence). The DNA for the CDR3 is TGTGCCAGCAGCTTGGACCGGGACAGGGCAAATCAGCCCCAGCATTTT. This sequence encodes CASSLDRDRANQPQHF.

This CDR3 is CASSAGTGIYEQYF. DNA of the CDR3: TGTGCCAGCAGCGCCGGGACAGGGATTTACGAGCAGTACTTC. The rearrangement links TRBV7-6 to TRBJ2-7; 9 bases are a match to TRBD1. V lost 5 bases, J lost 4 bases, and 6 bases stayed unmatched. Germline CDR1 SGHVS, CDR2 FNYEAQ. CDR3 length: 14 amino acids.

The chain recombines TRBV5-4 with TRBJ2-5; a possible D gene is TRBD2 (5 bases). From germline, CDR1 is SGHNT and CDR2 YYREEE (reference sequence). The CDR3 sequence is 14 residues long. Trimming left V 4 bases short and J 4 bases short, with 14 bases between. The CDR3 region is CASSPTAARETQYF. CDR3 bases: TGTGCCAGCAGCCCTACAGCGGCCCGAGAGACCCAGTACTTC.

J is TRBJ2-3 and V is TRBV7-9; 9 bases agree with TRBD2. The V gene's germline CDR1 is SEHNR and CDR2 FQNEAQ (reference sequence). The length of the CDR3 is 14 residues. J gave up 3 bases and V 2 bases, and 0 bases lay outside the gene matches. The DNA of the CDR3 is TGTGCCAGCAGCTTAACTAGCGGGACAGATACGCAGTATTTT. Translated: CASSLTSGTDTQYF.

V and J are TRBV7-2 and TRBJ2-1, with TRBD2 matching 11 bases. The junction had 9 bases not matched to a gene; V was cut back by 2 bases and J by 9 bases. Germline values: CDR1 SGHTA, CDR2 FQGNSA. This CDR3 region has 16 residues. The CDR3: CASSLRASGRSGEQFF. CDR3 DNA: TGTGCCAGCAGCTTACGGGCTAGCGGGAGGTCCGGTGAGCAGTTCTTC.

The rearrangement joins TRBV28 to TRBJ2-5; the match to TRBD1 covers 7 bases. CDR3 length equals 14 residues. The germline V gene has CDR1 MDHEN and CDR2 SYDVKM. Trimming took 2 bases from V and 5 from J; bases not matched to a gene: 5. The CDR3 DNA follows: TGTGCCAGCAGTTTAGTGGCCAGGGGGGAGACCCAGTACTTC. Amino acids: CASSLVARGETQYF.

The chain carries TRBV9 and TRBJ2-7; D might be TRBD2 (5 bases). The V gene's germline CDR1 is SGDLS and CDR2 YYNGEE. The CDR3 length is 15 residues. V lost 0 bases to trimming and J lost 3 bases, with 13 bases between them. CDR3 loop: CASSVAGNTFYEQYF. CDR3 coding DNA: TGTGCCAGCAGCGTAGCCGGGAACACCTTCTACGAGCAGTACTTC.

The chain joins TRBV25-1 to TRBJ2-1; TRBD2 aligns across 10 bases. J gave up 4 bases and V 3 bases, and 3 bases lay outside the gene matches. Germline loops: CDR1 MGHDK, CDR2 SYGVNS. This CDR3 contains 15 residues. The CDR3 here is CASSDSGRTYNEQFF. DNA of the CDR3: TGTGCCAGCAGTGATAGCGGGAGGACGTACAATGAGCAGTTCTTC.

The rearrangement links TRBV7-8 to TRBJ2-2; TRBD1 agrees at 7 bases. The junction had 9 bases not matched to a gene; V was cut back by 5 bases and J by 3 bases. From germline, CDR1 is SGHVS and CDR2 FQNEAQ. The CDR3 consists of 16 residues. CDR3 sequence: CASSSSTGRDTGELFF. The DNA for the CDR3 is TGTGCCAGCAGCAGCTCGACAGGGCGGGACACCGGGGAGCTGTTTTTT.

The chain employs TRBV9 and TRBJ1-1; D is uncertain. Germline values: CDR1 SGDLS, CDR2 YYNGEE. Deletions cut 0 bases from V and 1 base from J, with 7 bases between. This CDR3 region has 14 residues. CDR3 in amino acids: CASSVVPANTEAFF. DNA for the CDR3: TGTGCCAGCAGCGTAGTTCCTGCGAACACTGAAGCTTTCTTT.

In this sample, this clone turned up once. V usage is TRBV5-1 and J usage is TRBJ2-1; D is possibly TRBD2 (5 bases). Germline CDR1 SGHRS, CDR2 YFSETQ. There are 16 residues in the CDR3. The V gene lost 5 bases and the J gene lost 3 bases, with 18 bases spanning the gap. CDR3 loop: CASSPLAHSIYNEQFF. CDR3 sequence (DNA): TGCGCCAGCAGTCCGTTAGCGCATAGTATCTACAATGAGCAGTTCTTC. Variable domain in full (rest from reference TRBV5-1 and TRBJ2-1): KAGVTQTPRYLIKTRGQQVTLSCSPISGHRSVSWYQQTPGQGLQFLFEYFSETQRNKGNFPGRFSGRQFSNSRSEMNVSTLELGDSALYLCASSPLAHSIYNEQFFGPGTRLTVL.

The rearrangement uses TRBV5-4 and TRBJ2-5; D is ambiguous. The ends were cut back, 2 bases at V and 5 bases at J, with 7 bases in the middle. Germline loops: CDR1 SGHNT, CDR2 YYREEE (reference sequence). The CDR3 covers 12 residues. CDR3 DNA: TGTGCCAGCAGCTTCCGAGGCGAGACCCAGTACTTC. Translation gives CASSFRGETQYF.

This rearrangement joins TRBV30 to TRBJ2-1; 7 bases are shared with TRBD1. Per germline, CDR1 GTSNPN and CDR2 SVGIG (reference sequence). The CDR3 is 14 amino acids. V trimming: 4 bases; J trimming: 0 bases; junction bases outside the gene matches: 3. As DNA, the CDR3 is TGTGCCTGGAATGCAGGGGGCTCCTACAATGAGCAGTTCTTC. This translates into CAWNAGGSYNEQFF.

This chain links TRBV29-1 with TRBJ2-1, with 9 positions matching TRBD2. The CDR3 spans 16 residues. Trimming cost V 1 base and J 7 bases; bases outside gene matches: 11. Germline CDR1 SQVTM, CDR2 ANQGSEA. Written as DNA, the CDR3 is TGCAGCGTTGAAGCCCTAGATAGCGGGAGAAGGAATGAGCAGTTCTTC. This gives the protein CSVEALDSGRRNEQFF.

Notes on this clone: This CDR3 is also generated by other DNA sequences in the sample. This sequence joins TRBV13 and TRBJ2-1; D not resolved. This CDR3 comprises 12 residues. V was cut by 0 bases and J by 3 bases, with 0 bases left in between. In germline, CDR1 is PRHDT, CDR2 FYEKMQ (reference sequence). The CDR3 region has the DNA TGTGCCAGCAGCTTAGGCTACAATGAGCAGTTCTTC. Protein product: CASSLGYNEQFF.

This clone appeared a single time. The sample carries other DNA sequences with the same CDR3. V usage is TRBV28 and J usage is TRBJ2-3, with 9 bases identical to TRBD2. Losses at the gene ends were 2 bases for V and 2 bases for J; bases not matched to a gene: 2. The germline V gene encodes CDR1 MDHEN and CDR2 SYDVKM. CDR3 length: 15 residues. The DNA for the CDR3 is TGTGCCAGCAGTTTAACTAGCGGGTCCACAGATACGCAGTATTTT. As protein: CASSLTSGSTDTQYF.

Worth noting for this clone: Other DNA sequences in this specimen translate into the identical CDR3. The CDR3 region has the DNA TGCGCCAGCAGCTTGGGGTCAGAGACCCAGTACTTC. This codes for CASSLGSETQYF. V and J are TRBV5-1 and TRBJ2-5, with D unclear. The germline gives CDR1 SGHRS, CDR2 YFSETQ. The V end was cut by 0 bases, the J end by 4 bases, with 4 bases between. The CDR3 has 12 residues.

This clone was recorded once. The chain carries TRBV7-9 and TRBJ2-7; TRBD2 matches 7 bases. CDR1 SEHNR and CDR2 FQNEAQ come from the germline V gene (reference sequence). The length of the CDR3 is 14 residues. After removal of 5 bases from V and 3 bases from J, the junction contained 7 bases not matched to a gene. CDR3 sequence (DNA): TGTGCCAGCAGCCTTAGCGGGCGACACTACGAGCAGTACTTC. Translating gives CASSLSGRHYEQYF.

The chain is built from TRBV27 and TRBJ2-1; D not resolved. This CDR3 region has 14 residues. Between the trimmed V and J ends, which lost 3 bases and 9 bases, there was a span of 15 bases. Germline V CDR1 and CDR2: MNHEY, SMNVEV (reference sequence). This CDR3 is CASSFISVGGEQFF. For the CDR3, the DNA is TGTGCCAGCAGTTTCATATCGGTGGGTGGTGAGCAGTTCTTC.

Points on this clone: At the DNA level, this CDR3 is encoded by other sequences in the same sample as well. The chain employs TRBV6-5 and TRBJ2-7; possible D gene TRBD1, 6 bases. The germline CDR1 and CDR2 sequences are MNHEY and SVGAGI. Trimming took 2 bases from V and 7 from J, leaving 12 bases between them. The CDR3 consists of 13 residues. CDR3 sequence (DNA): TGTGCCAGCAGTTACCGCAGGGGCGGAGAGCAGTACTTC. Residues: CASSYRRGGEQYF.

The gene calls are TRBV2 and TRBJ2-5; D is unclear. The germline V and J ends were trimmed by 1 base and 4 bases, with 7 bases remaining between them. Germline V lookup: CDR1 SNHLY, CDR2 FYNNEI. This CDR3 contains 13 residues. The CDR3 sequence: CASSEGVVETQYF. The DNA of the CDR3 is TGTGCCAGCAGTGAAGGGGTGGTAGAGACCCAGTACTTC.

The chain combines TRBV28 with TRBJ2-7; 9 positions agree with TRBD2. The CDR3 is made up of 13 amino acids. CDR1 is MDHEN and CDR2 is SYDVKM in the germline V gene. After removal of 10 bases from V and 5 bases from J, the junction contained 9 bases not matched to a gene. The CDR3 DNA sequence: TGTGCCATTCTAGCGGGGCCATGGGACGAGCAGTACTTC. It translates to CAILAGPWDEQYF.

The chain uses TRBV25-1 and TRBJ2-3, with D tentatively TRBD2 (6 bases). Trimming shortened V by 1 base and J by 2 bases, and 16 bases separated the two germline ends. The CDR3 is made up of 17 amino acids. Looked up from germline, CDR1 is MGHDK and CDR2 is SYGVNS. In DNA, the CDR3 is TGTGCCAGCAGTGAATTGGTCGGCGGGGTAAACACAGATACGCAGTATTTT. Encoded protein: CASSELVGGVNTDTQYF.

The chain combines TRBV4-2 with TRBJ2-1; no definite D call. Germline V gives CDR1 LGHNA, CDR2 YNFKEQ. V lost 2 bases to trimming and J lost 0 bases, with 17 bases between them. The CDR3 is 18 amino acids. CDR3 nucleotides: TGTGCCAGCAGCCAAACAGCGCCGGCGGCCAGCTCCTACAATGAGCAGTTCTTC. Protein: CASSQTAPAASSYNEQFF.

V usage is TRBV6-1 and J usage is TRBJ1-1, with 8 bases fitting TRBD1. The CDR3 spans 14 residues. Germline V gives CDR1 MNHNS, CDR2 SASEGT. Unmatched junction bases numbered 2, after V lost 5 bases and J lost 0 bases. CDR3 residues: CASSRQGLNTEAFF. Written as DNA, the CDR3 is TGTGCCAGCAGTCGACAGGGGTTGAACACTGAAGCTTTCTTT.

The chain couples TRBV5-1 to TRBJ2-7; D is unresolved. V lost 3 bases and J lost 0, with 10 bases in between. This CDR3 comprises 14 residues. The germline gives CDR1 SGHRS, CDR2 YFSETQ. The CDR3 is CASSSATLSYEQYF. In DNA form, the CDR3 reads TGCGCCAGCAGCTCGGCGACTCTCTCCTACGAGCAGTACTTC.

The V gene is TRBV10-1, the J gene TRBJ2-5, with D uncertain. V was cut by 0 bases and J by 7 bases, with 12 bases left in between. Germline CDR1 reads WNHNN; CDR2 reads SYGVQD (reference sequence). This CDR3 region has 14 residues. CDR3 residues: CASSESTPWGTQYF. The CDR3 DNA reads as TGCGCCAGCAGTGAGTCGACACCCTGGGGGACCCAGTACTTC.

As DNA, the CDR3 is TGTGCCATCAGCGAAACAGGGCAGACTGAAGCTTTCTTT. It codes for CAISETGQTEAFF. The gene calls are TRBV10-3 and TRBJ1-1; D possibly corresponds to TRBD1 (6 bases). This CDR3 contains 13 residues. The germline V gene encodes CDR1 ENHRY and CDR2 SYGVKD. Trimming cost V 6 bases and J 5 bases, with 13 bases left between them.

Comment on this clone: Other DNA sequences in this sample translate to the same CDR3. The rearrangement links TRBV28 to TRBJ1-5, with D uncertain. The CDR3 is 11 residues long. The V gene's germline CDR1 is MDHEN and CDR2 SYDVKM. Trimming took 3 bases from V and 7 from J, leaving 4 bases between them. CDR3 amino acids: CASSLGQPQHF. DNA of the CDR3: TGTGCCAGCAGTTTGGGCCAGCCCCAGCATTTT.